This T cell receptor (beta chain) was captured in a study of T cell responses to AZD1222 COVID-19 vaccine. Notes on the study in general: At study baseline, merely a handful of AZD1222 recipients were seropositive. Spike-wide coverage was observed for vaccine-associated CD4 TCRs, with dominant responses at 160-218 and 743-854. Donor demographics were predominantly white British with a female majority; clonal diversity may be underestimated.

The method was immunoSEQ multiplex PCR; TCRdb's version includes in-frame clones alone and lacks a portion of them. Among some 150,000 clones listed, approximately 89% were seen once. Note on this clone: The antigen is not known.

V was cut by 5 bases and J by 6 bases, with 19 bases left in between. The germline V gene encodes CDR1 SEHNR and CDR2 FQNEAQ (reference sequence). This CDR3 has 15 residues. This chain uses TRBV7-9 with TRBJ1-1; D is unresolved. The TCR comes from an adult who received the AZD1222 COVID-19 vaccine. Source: peripheral blood, taken 28 days after the second AZD1222 dose. The CDR3 DNA sequence: TGTGCCAGCAGCGCCTCACAAAGGGCCTCGGCTGAAGCTTTCTTT. Translation: CASSASQRASAEAFF. Full variable domain (outside the CDR3, taken from reference TRBV7-9 and TRBJ1-1): DTGVSQNPRHKITKRGQNVTFRCDPISEHNRLYWYRQTLGQGPEFLTYFQNEAQLEKSRLLSDRFSAERPKGSFSTLEIQRTEQGDSAMYLCASSASQRASAEAFFGQGTRLTVV.